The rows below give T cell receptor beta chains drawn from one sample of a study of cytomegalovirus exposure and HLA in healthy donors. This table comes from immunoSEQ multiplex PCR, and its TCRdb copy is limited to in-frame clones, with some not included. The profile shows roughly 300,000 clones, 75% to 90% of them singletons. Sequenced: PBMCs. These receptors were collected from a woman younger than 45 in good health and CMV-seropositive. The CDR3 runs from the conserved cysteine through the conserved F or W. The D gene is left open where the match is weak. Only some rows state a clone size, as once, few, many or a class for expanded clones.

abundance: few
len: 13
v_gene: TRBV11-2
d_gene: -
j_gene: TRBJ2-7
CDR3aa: CASSLGQTYEQYF
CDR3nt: TGTGCCAGCAGCTTAGGACAGACCTACGAGCAGTACTTC

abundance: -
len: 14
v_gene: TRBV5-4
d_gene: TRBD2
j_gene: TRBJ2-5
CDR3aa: CASSGERGRETQYF
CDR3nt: TGTGCCAGCAGCGGAGAGCGGGGGAGGGAGACCCAGTACTTC

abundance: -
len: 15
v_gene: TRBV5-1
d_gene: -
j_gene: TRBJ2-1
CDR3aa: CASSLATSSYNEQFF
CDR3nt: TGCGCCAGCAGCTTGGCGACCAGCTCCTACAATGAGCAGTTCTTC

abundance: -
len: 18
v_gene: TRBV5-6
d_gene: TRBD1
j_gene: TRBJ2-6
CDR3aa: CASSQIPGQVAGANVLTF
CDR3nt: TGTGCCAGCAGCCAGATCCCGGGACAGGTAGCTGGGGCCAACGTCCTGACTTTC

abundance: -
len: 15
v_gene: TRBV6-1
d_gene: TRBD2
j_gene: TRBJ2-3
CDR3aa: CASKGLVWGTDTQYF
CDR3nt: TGTGCCAGCAAGGGACTAGTTTGGGGGACAGATACGCAGTATTTT

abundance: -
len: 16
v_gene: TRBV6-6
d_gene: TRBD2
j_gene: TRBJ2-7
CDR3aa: CASSYSNSGIPYEQYF
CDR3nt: TGTGCCAGCAGTTACTCGAATAGCGGGATACCCTACGAGCAGTACTTC

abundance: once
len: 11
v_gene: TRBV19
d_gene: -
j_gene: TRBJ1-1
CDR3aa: CASSKNTEAFF
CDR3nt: TGTGCCAGCTCCAAGAACACTGAAGCTTTCTTT

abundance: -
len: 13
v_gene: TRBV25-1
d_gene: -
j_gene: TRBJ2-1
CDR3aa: CASSDGTYNEQFF
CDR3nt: TGTGCCAGCAGTGACGGTACCTACAATGAGCAGTTCTTC

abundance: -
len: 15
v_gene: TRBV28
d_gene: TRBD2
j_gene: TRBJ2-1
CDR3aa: CASSFELAGSDEQFF
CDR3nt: TGTGCCAGCAGTTTCGAACTAGCGGGGTCGGATGAGCAGTTCTTC

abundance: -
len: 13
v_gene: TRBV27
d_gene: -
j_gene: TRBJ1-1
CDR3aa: CASSLRVDTEAFF
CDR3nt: TGTGCCAGCAGTTTAAGAGTTGACACTGAAGCTTTCTTT

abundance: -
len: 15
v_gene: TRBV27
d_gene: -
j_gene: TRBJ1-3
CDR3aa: CASSLSPFSGNTIYF
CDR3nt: TGTGCCAGCAGTTTATCTCCCTTCTCTGGAAACACCATATATTTT

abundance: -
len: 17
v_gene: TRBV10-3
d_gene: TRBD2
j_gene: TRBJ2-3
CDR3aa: CAISRQSSGANTDTQYF
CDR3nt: TGTGCCATCAGCCGACAATCTAGCGGGGCAAACACAGATACGCAGTATTTT

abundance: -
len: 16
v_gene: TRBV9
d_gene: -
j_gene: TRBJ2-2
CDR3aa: CASSVGSLASGGELFF
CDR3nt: TGTGCCAGCAGCGTTGGGTCCCTAGCGAGCGGCGGGGAGCTGTTTTTT

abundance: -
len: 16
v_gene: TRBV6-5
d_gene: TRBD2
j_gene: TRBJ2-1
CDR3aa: CASSYETSGRGDEQFF
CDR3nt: TGTGCCAGCAGTTACGAGACTAGCGGGAGGGGAGATGAGCAGTTCTTC

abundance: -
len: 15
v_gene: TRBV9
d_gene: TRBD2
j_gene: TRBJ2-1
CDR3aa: CASSVSGLDRGEQFF
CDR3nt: TGTGCCAGCAGCGTAAGCGGACTAGACCGGGGCGAGCAGTTCTTC

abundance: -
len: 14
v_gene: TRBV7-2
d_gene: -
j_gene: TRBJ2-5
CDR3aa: CASSFIRRGETQYF
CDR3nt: TGTGCCAGCAGCTTCATCCGTCGGGGAGAGACCCAGTACTTC

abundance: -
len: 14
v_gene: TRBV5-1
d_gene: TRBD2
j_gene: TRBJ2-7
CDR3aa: CASSLAGGSYEQYF
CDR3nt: TGCGCCAGCAGCTTGGCGGGAGGGTCCTACGAGCAGTACTTC

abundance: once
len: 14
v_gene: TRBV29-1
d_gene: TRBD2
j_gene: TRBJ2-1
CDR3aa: CSVGRLAGGLEQFF
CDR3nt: TGCAGCGTCGGTCGGCTAGCGGGGGGGCTTGAGCAGTTCTTC

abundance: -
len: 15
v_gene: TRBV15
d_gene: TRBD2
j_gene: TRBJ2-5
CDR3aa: CATSRDLASGETQYF
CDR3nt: TGTGCCACCAGCAGAGATTTGGCTAGCGGAGAGACCCAGTACTTC

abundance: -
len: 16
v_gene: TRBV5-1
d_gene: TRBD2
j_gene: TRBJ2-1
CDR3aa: CASSVTSGHRYNEQFF
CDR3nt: TGCGCCAGCAGCGTCACTAGCGGTCATCGCTACAATGAGCAGTTCTTC

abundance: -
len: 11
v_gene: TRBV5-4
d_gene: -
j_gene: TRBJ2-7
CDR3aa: CASSLGADEYF
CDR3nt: TGTGCCAGCAGCTTGGGGGCCGACGAGTACTTC

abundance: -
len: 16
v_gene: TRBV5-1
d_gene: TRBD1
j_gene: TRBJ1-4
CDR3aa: CASSLDRVATNEKLFF
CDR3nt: TGCGCCAGCAGCCTGGACAGGGTTGCAACTAATGAAAAACTGTTTTTT

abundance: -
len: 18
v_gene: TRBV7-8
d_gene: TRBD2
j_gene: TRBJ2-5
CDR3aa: CASSSILTSGGVGETQYF
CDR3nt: TGTGCCAGCAGCTCGATATTGACTAGCGGGGGGGTAGGAGAGACCCAGTACTTC

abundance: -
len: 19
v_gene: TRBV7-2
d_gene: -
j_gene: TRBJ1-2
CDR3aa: CASSLASTRGRGRVDGYTF
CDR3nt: TGTGCCAGCAGCTTAGCTTCAACGAGAGGCAGGGGCAGGGTGGATGGCTACACCTTC

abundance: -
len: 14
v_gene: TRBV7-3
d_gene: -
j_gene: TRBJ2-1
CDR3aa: CASSLTDSYNEQFF
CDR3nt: TGTGCCAGCAGCTTAACCGACTCCTACAATGAGCAGTTCTTC

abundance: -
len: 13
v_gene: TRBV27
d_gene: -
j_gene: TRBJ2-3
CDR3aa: CASSPSHTDTQYF
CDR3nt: TGTGCCAGCAGTCCAAGCCACACAGATACGCAGTATTTT

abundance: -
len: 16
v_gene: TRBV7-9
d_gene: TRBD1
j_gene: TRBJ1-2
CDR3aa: CASSFDRTGGKGGYTF
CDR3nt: TGTGCCAGCAGCTTCGACCGGACAGGGGGCAAAGGTGGCTACACCTTC

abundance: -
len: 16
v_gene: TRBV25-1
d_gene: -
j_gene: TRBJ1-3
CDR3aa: CASTPGGGASGNTIYF
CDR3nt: TGTGCCAGCACCCCGGGTGGGGGGGCCTCTGGAAACACCATATATTTT

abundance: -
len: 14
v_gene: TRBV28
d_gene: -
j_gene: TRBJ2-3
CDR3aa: CASSPPGGMDTQYF
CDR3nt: TGTGCCAGCAGCCCACCCGGGGGCATGGATACGCAGTATTTT

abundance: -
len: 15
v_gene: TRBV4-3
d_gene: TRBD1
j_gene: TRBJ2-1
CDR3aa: CASSQVQGVRNEQFF
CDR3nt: TGCGCCAGCAGCCAGGTCCAGGGGGTACGGAATGAGCAGTTCTTC

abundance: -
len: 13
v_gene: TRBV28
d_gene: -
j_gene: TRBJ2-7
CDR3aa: CASSSARRWEQYF
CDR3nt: TGTGCCAGCAGTTCCGCGCGGCGGTGGGAGCAGTACTTC

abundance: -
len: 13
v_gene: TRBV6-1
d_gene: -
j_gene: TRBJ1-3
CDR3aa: CASSTKTGNTIYF
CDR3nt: TGTGCCAGCAGTACCAAGACAGGAAACACCATATATTTT

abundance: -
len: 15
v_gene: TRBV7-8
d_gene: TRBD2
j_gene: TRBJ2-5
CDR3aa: CASSLLAGEQETQYF
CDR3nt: TGTGCCAGCAGCCTCCTAGCGGGGGAACAAGAGACCCAGTACTTC

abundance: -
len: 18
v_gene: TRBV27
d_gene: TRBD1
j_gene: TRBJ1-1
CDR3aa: CASSSPRTGGKTNTEAFF
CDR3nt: TGTGCCAGCAGTAGTCCACGGACAGGGGGCAAGACGAACACTGAAGCTTTCTTT

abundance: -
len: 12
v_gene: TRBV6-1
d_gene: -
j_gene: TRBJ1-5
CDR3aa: CASRGGVQPQHF
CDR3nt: TGTGCCAGCAGGGGGGGAGTTCAGCCCCAGCATTTT

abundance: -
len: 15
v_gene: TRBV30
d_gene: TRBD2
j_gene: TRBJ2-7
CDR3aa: CAWSSAGGSKYEQYF
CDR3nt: TGTGCCTGGAGCTCGGCGGGCGGGAGTAAGTACGAGCAGTACTTC

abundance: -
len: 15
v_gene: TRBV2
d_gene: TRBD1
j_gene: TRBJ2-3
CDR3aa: CASRATGGFPDTQYF
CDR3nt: TGTGCCAGCAGAGCAACAGGGGGCTTCCCAGATACGCAGTATTTT

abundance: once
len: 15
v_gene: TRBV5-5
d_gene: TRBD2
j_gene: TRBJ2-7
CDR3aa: CASSITGTNSYEQYF
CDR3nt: TGTGCCAGCAGCATCACCGGGACTAACTCCTACGAGCAGTACTTC

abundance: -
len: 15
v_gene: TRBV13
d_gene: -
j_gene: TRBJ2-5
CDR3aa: CASSLGGRGQETQYF
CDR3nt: TGTGCCAGCAGCTTAGGGGGGAGGGGGCAAGAGACCCAGTACTTC

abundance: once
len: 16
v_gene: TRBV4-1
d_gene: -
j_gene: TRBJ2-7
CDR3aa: CASSHAVGLSSYEQYF
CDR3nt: TGCGCCAGCAGCCATGCCGTGGGGTTAAGCTCCTACGAGCAGTACTTC

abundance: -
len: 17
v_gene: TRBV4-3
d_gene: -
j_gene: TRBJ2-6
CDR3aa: CASSRLAQGSGANVLTF
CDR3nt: TGCGCCAGCAGCCGCCTGGCACAGGGCTCTGGGGCCAACGTCCTGACTTTC

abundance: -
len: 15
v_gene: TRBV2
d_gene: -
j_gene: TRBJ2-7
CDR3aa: CATRPQGLPGGEQYF
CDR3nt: TGTGCCACCCGGCCCCAGGGACTTCCAGGCGGCGAGCAGTACTTC

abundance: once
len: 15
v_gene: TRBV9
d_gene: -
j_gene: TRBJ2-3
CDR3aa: CASSVDVASTDTQYF
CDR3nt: TGTGCCAGCAGCGTAGACGTGGCTAGCACAGATACGCAGTATTTT

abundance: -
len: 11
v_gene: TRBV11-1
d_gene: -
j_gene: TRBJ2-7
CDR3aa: CASSHHYEQYF
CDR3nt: TGTGCCAGCAGTCATCACTACGAGCAGTACTTC

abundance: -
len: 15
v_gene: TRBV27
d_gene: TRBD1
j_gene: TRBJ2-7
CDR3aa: CASSLFGTGGYEQYF
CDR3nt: TGTGCCAGCAGTTTATTCGGGACAGGGGGTTACGAGCAGTACTTC

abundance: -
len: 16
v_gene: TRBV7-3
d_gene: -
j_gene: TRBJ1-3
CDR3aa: CASSLFGSDSGNTIYF
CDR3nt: TGTGCCAGCAGCTTATTTGGGAGCGACTCTGGAAACACCATATATTTT

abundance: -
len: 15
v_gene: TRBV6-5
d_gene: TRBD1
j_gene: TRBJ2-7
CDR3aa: CASSWGGTGGYEQYF
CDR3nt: TGTGCCAGCAGTTGGGGCGGGACAGGGGGGTACGAGCAGTACTTC

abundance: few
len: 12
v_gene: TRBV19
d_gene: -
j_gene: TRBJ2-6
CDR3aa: CASSQGANVLTF
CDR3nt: TGTGCCAGTAGTCAAGGGGCCAACGTCCTGACTTTC

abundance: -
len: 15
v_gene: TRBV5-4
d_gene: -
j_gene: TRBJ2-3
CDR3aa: CASSLRWGRTDTQYF
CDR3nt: TGTGCCAGCAGCTTGCGCTGGGGTCGCACAGATACGCAGTATTTT

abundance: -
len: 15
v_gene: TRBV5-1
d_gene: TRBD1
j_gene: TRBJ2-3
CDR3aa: CASSRQGAVSDTQYF
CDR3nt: TGCGCCAGCAGCAGACAGGGGGCTGTTTCAGATACGCAGTATTTT

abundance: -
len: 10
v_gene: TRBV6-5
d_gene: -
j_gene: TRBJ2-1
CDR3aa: CASSFFGQFF
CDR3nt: TGTGCCAGCAGTTTCTTCGGGCAGTTCTTC

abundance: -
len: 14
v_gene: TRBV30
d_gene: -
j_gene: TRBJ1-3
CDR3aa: CAWEDNFSGNTIYF
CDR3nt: TGTGCCTGGGAGGACAACTTCTCTGGAAACACCATATATTTT

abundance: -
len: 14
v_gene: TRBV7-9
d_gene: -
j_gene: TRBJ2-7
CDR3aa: CASSNRRAPYEQYF
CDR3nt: TGTGCCAGCAGCAATCGGAGGGCCCCCTACGAGCAGTACTTC